This is a list of T cell receptor beta chains from one sample in a study of shared clonotypes between healthy human individuals. Profiling relied on immunoSEQ multiplex PCR, and the TCRdb table lists in-frame clones only, not all of them. The table lists about 450,000 clones, 79% of them singletons. Specimen: PBMCs. The receptor source for this set is a woman in her forties in good health. Some clones in this sample may be carry-over from other donors' samples. Each CDR3 is given with its conserved first and last residue. The D gene is left open where the match is weak. Expanded clones are given a class, and other clones once, few, many or no size at all.

cdr3_nt: TGTGCCAGCAGTGAAGAGGGGGCGGTCGTCAATGAGCAGTTCTTC; cdr3_aa: CASSEEGAVVNEQFF; clone_size: -; v_call: TRBV6-1; j_call: TRBJ2-1; d_call: TRBD1
cdr3_nt: TGCGCCAGCAGTGAGTCGAGTCGGCCTAGCGGGCCCTACGAGCAGTACTTC; cdr3_aa: CASSESSRPSGPYEQYF; clone_size: once; v_call: TRBV10-2; j_call: TRBJ2-7; d_call: TRBD2
cdr3_nt: TGTGCCAGCAGCAAGAACGCGAACACCGGGGAGCTGTTTTTT; cdr3_aa: CASSKNANTGELFF; clone_size: once; v_call: TRBV7-3; j_call: TRBJ2-2; d_call: -
cdr3_nt: TGTGCCAGCAGCGTTCAGGGAGACGGAAGCAATCAGCCCCAGCATTTT; cdr3_aa: CASSVQGDGSNQPQHF; clone_size: -; v_call: TRBV9; j_call: TRBJ1-5; d_call: -
cdr3_nt: TGTGCCAGCAGCTTGGGGAAATTGGACGAGCAGTACTTC; cdr3_aa: CASSLGKLDEQYF; clone_size: -; v_call: TRBV5-4; j_call: TRBJ2-7; d_call: -
cdr3_nt: TGTGCCAGCAGTCGAAGCAGGGGCAATGAGCAGTTCTTC; cdr3_aa: CASSRSRGNEQFF; clone_size: -; v_call: TRBV28; j_call: TRBJ2-1; d_call: -
cdr3_nt: TGTGCCAGCAGCTTAGATCCTAGCGGGAGCTACGAGCAGTACTTC; cdr3_aa: CASSLDPSGSYEQYF; clone_size: -; v_call: TRBV11-2; j_call: TRBJ2-7; d_call: TRBD2
cdr3_nt: TGTGCCAGCAGTGACACCGGGACAGGGGTCGAGCAGTACTTC; cdr3_aa: CASSDTGTGVEQYF; clone_size: -; v_call: TRBV6-1; j_call: TRBJ2-7; d_call: TRBD1
cdr3_nt: TGTGCCAGCAGTGAAGCAGGGACAGGGCGTTACGAGCAGTACTTC; cdr3_aa: CASSEAGTGRYEQYF; clone_size: few; v_call: TRBV6-1; j_call: TRBJ2-7; d_call: TRBD1
cdr3_nt: TGTGCCAGCACTACAGGGTTCCCCTATGGCTACACCTTC; cdr3_aa: CASTTGFPYGYTF; clone_size: -; v_call: TRBV2; j_call: TRBJ1-2; d_call: -
cdr3_nt: TGCGCCAGCAGCCAAGAATGGGACAACGTGGGGTCCCAGCATTTT; cdr3_aa: CASSQEWDNVGSQHF; clone_size: few; v_call: TRBV4-3; j_call: TRBJ1-5; d_call: -
cdr3_nt: TGTGCCAGCAGCATGAACAGGGGGTGGTTCTCCTACGAGCAGTACTTC; cdr3_aa: CASSMNRGWFSYEQYF; clone_size: few; v_call: TRBV5-5; j_call: TRBJ2-7; d_call: TRBD1